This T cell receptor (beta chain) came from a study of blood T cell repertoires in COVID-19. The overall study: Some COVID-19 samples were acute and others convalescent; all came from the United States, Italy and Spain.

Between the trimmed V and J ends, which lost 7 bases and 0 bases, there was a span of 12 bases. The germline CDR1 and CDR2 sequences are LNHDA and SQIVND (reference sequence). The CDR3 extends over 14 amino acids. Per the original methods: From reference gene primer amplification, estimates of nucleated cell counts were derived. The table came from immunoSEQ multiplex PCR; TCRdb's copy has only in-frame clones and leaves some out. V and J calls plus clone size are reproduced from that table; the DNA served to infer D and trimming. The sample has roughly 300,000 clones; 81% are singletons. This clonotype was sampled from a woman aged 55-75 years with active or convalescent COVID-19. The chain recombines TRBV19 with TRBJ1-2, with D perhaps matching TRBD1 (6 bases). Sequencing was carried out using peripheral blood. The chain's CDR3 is CASKRDTSNYGYTF. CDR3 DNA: TGTGCCAGTAAGCGGGACACCTCTAACTATGGCTACACCTTC.